This paragraph covers one T cell receptor (beta chain) sequence. The antigen is undetermined. This sample was included in a study of cytomegalovirus exposure and HLA in healthy donors. The wider study: A subsequent analysis reported that the 120 validation repertoires were produced on the same platform that had also been used for the 666 first-cohort repertoires.

The germline V gene encodes CDR1 SGDLS and CDR2 YYNGEE. The CDR3 length is 15 residues. V gave up 0 bases and J gave up 1 base; unmatched junction bases: 2. Produced via immunoSEQ multiplex PCR; TCRdb's table is partial and in-frame only. This table holds about 140,000 clones, around 88% found once. Points from the study as a whole: In vitro experiments confirmed that three CMV-associated chains were specific for CMV antigens.

V usage is TRBV9 and J usage is TRBJ2-3; 7 nucleotides agree with TRBD2. The source is a young woman in good health and CMV-seropositive. Sequencing was performed on PBMCs. CDR3 protein: CASSVESGGTDTQYF. For the CDR3, the DNA is TGTGCCAGCAGCGTAGAAAGCGGGGGCACAGATACGCAGTATTTT.